The present entry profiles one TCR beta chain with its context. What this receptor recognizes is not known. The cohort comprised fewer than 700 healthy bone marrow donors. All cohort members were sampled while nominally healthy, although unrecorded immune exposures were likely present. The donor tested CMV seropositive and was one of the 289 seropositive cohort members. A peripheral blood sample was collected from each donor, and TCR beta sequencing was performed on peripheral blood mononuclear cells. Genomic DNA was extracted from the blood cell samples with the Qiagen DNeasy Blood Extraction Kit. This record comes from a study of cytomegalovirus exposure and HLA in healthy donors (dated by TCRdb to 2015 to 2018). About the investigation overall: An earlier analysis of roughly 500 of the donors reported 276 Gb of sequence data and approximately 120 million unique TCR beta sequences obtained from approximately 180 million T cells. The aim of the study was to test whether cataloging public T cell receptors could identify signatures of past pathogen exposure. The study used immunosequencing to profile the T cell repertoires of 670 or so subjects and linked those repertoires to cytomegalovirus serostatus. In the later analysis, no new phenotypic data were used to find candidate immune exposures; instead, reliance was placed on TCR beta sequences and their occurrence across donors. Of the roughly 390 genotyped donors, around 81% fell in the genetic ancestry cluster associated with self-reported Caucasian donors. To decide whether each TCR beta V gene segment behaved as functional or pseudogenic, an earlier analysis of some 540 of the donors relied on high-throughput TCR beta sequencing. Across approximately 400 genotyped donors of the cohort, an average of approximately 220,000 unique TCR beta nucleotide sequences per donor were sequenced, and roughly 17% of those sequences were non-productive. To predict cytomegalovirus infection status, the study combined high-throughput TCR immunosequencing, statistical association of individual TCRs with disease status, and machine learning. Besides the first cohort of hundreds of subjects, a separate validation cohort made up of 120 different subjects was used. A later analysis re-examined previously published TCR beta repertoires from more than 600 donors and added high-resolution HLA genotyping to investigate patterns of TCR occurrence. Donor age, sex, ethnicity and CMV serostatus were compiled alongside the repertoire data. Both class I and class II loci were covered by HLA typing, at four-digit resolution. Several DR-DQ haplotypes were treated as single units for association and clustering because of strong linkage in the cohort. Typing coverage differed by locus: A, B, C, DRB1 and DQB1 were typed in roughly 629-630 donors, DQA1 in around 500, DPA1 in around 580, and DPB1 in roughly 470. Every discovery cohort repertoire had been produced on one sequencing platform. Approximately 300 gigabases of sequencing data and 70 million to 100 million unique TCR sequences made up an early release that covered nearly 650 HLA-typed donors. Genome-wide SNP genotypes for about 60% of the roughly 670 donors were used in a later genetic analysis, which treated that subset as a discovery cohort.

Overall results and qualifications from the work: In a later analysis, HLA-associated TCR beta chains showed more clonal expansion and lower generation probabilities than non-associated chains that were equally common. Because counts were too low, roughly 16 rarely observed V segments, including chromosome 9 orphons, were excluded from the earlier analysis of several hundred of the donors. At a false discovery rate of 0.05, a later analysis linked 15,000 to 20,000 TCR beta sequences to specific HLA alleles. Because some donors lacked HLA typing at each locus, the association tests relied only on the typed subset. A further reported finding was that TCR beta sequences accurately predicted the HLA-A and HLA-B alleles for most subjects in the first cohort. Immune exposure information for the cohort was limited to CMV serostatus. A later analysis found that most CMV-associated TCR beta chains appeared HLA-restricted, with HLA associations seemingly driven largely by CMV exposure. Most TCR sequences were observed very rarely across donors, whereas some public TCRs were present in many individuals. Broadly in line with IMGT annotations, most TCR beta V segments showed up in productive rearrangements about 87% or about 30% of the time in an earlier analysis of under 700 of the donors. The 87-base-pair reads could not distinguish some IMGT-functional V segments, including TRBV6-2 and TRBV6-3, so those segments were excluded. The classifier was reported to diagnose cytomegalovirus status with high specificity and sensitivity in both the original and validation cohorts. According to a later analysis, parvovirus B19, influenza, CMV and Epstein-Barr virus appeared linked to several top co-occurrence clusters. A few of the identified cytomegalovirus-associated TCR beta chains were confirmed in vitro to be specific for cytomegalovirus antigens. In this cohort, only TCR beta chains were sequenced, and detectable features were limited by the absence of alpha or paired-chain data. In a later genetic analysis, a missense DCLRE1C variant was associated with V-gene and J-gene trimming of TCR beta chains, and the association was replicated in an independent cohort. Correlated functional status among segregating V segments might be attributable to linkage disequilibrium, but an unknown experimental factor could not be ruled out. The sequencing pipeline was judged likely to have produced a cluster of highly shared sequence variants as a technical artifact. When HLA alleles, especially DR and DQ, strongly co-occurred, attributing TCR associations to individual alleles was difficult. Roughly uniform sequencing depth across donors was assumed in presence/absence analyses, although this assumption may not hold. In a later analysis, the rate of TCR association differed among HLA loci, with DRB1 alleles having the most associated TCRs and HLA-C alleles having the fewest. According to the authors, the approach could potentially be generalized to other disease states and immunological phenotypes. Compared with the approximately 600-donor mean, donors in an Asian-associated ancestry cluster had fewer N-insertions in productive TCRs, according to a later genetic analysis. In the study, 150 to 200 TCR beta chains were listed as associated with cytomegalovirus.

From cysteine to phenylalanine, the CDR3 is 16 amino acids long. This entry keeps only the CDR3 DNA: 48 bases, framed from base 1. Relative to germline, V is missing 5 bases and J is missing 2 bases, with 6 bases of the junction outside any gene match. Sequences SEHNR (CDR1) and FQNEAQ (CDR2) are obtained from the germline V gene (reference sequence). The library was built by means of the immunoSEQ multiplex PCR assay. The multiplex PCR relied on a mix of 60 forward primers for TCR Vbeta segments and 13 reverse primers for TCR Jbeta segments. The CDR3 region of rearranged TCR beta genes was amplified from genomic DNA with a multiplex PCR assay. The amplified TCR beta libraries were sequenced on the Illumina HiSeq System as 87-base-pair reads. As for how the authors treated the data: Across the 600 to 700 repertoires, a later analysis counted some 80 million unique TCR beta chains, roughly 11 million of which were shared by at least two donors. To remove PCR and sequencing errors, raw reads were error-corrected and collapsed into unique sequences using a nearest-neighbor algorithm that merged closely related sequences. V, D and J gene segments were assigned by aligning CDR3 sequences to IMGT reference sequences. Each retained sequence needed at least a six-nucleotide match to both a V gene segment and a J gene segment. A rearrangement was called productive if the CDR3 had no stop codons and remained in frame with V and J, and every other rearrangement was called non-productive. CDR3 was defined by IMGT convention, running from the second conserved V-encoded cysteine to the conserved J-encoded phenylalanine. The earlier analysis of about 530 of the donors excluded any sequence lacking an unambiguous match to a single V gene segment. In an earlier analysis of around 590 of the donors, a V segment was called functional when productive rearrangements were above 56.7%, and segregating when the standard deviation between donors exceeded 5%. To diagnose cytomegalovirus status from the catalog of TCR beta chain sequences, a statistical classification framework was built. A later analysis assigned V and J genes by comparing TCR nucleotide sequences with IMGT/GENE-DB human TR gene sequences. The TCRdist pipeline was used in a later analysis to assign CDR3 sequences and most-parsimonious VDJ recombination scenarios. In a later analysis, every TCR beta chain was defined by the combination of its CDR3 amino acid sequence and its V-gene family, and reads without a unique V-gene family were dropped. To address suspected cross-contamination and a sequencing artifact, a later analysis removed several hundred highly shared, low-generation-probability nucleotide sequences. A later analysis calculated a clonal expansion index for each public chain from normalized within-repertoire ranks of inferred template counts. In a later analysis, generation probabilities were computed using a VDJ recombination model fitted to out-of-frame rearrangements, and the results were checked against IGoR. Hypergeometric tests were used in a later analysis to score TCR-TCR, TCR-HLA and TCR-CMV co-occurrence, with a repertoire-size bias correction applied to the TCR pairs. False discovery rates were estimated in a later analysis by permuting HLA or CMV assignments 20 times. In a later analysis, co-occurring TCRs were grouped using DBSCAN, with TCRdist sequence similarity added in when clustering inside HLA-allele-positive subsets. For co-occurrence clustering, repertoires with fewer than 30,000 or more than 120,000 public chains were excluded, along with five or six repertoires with anomalous nucleotide sharing. In TCRdb, the immuneACCESS table is reduced to in-frame sequences with V and J assigned. These tables do not hold every clone; where another copy was compared, an unresolved V gene accounts for under half, and the others remain unexplained. V and J calls and clone size are given by that table; D and trimming were obtained from the DNA. For this sample, the table gives under 95,000 clones. The top ten constitute about 4.1% of the sample.

This sequence originates from a man younger than 35 in good health and CMV-seropositive. The specimen sequenced was PBMCs. The chain is made from TRBV7-9 and TRBJ2-7, with 13 junctional bases fitting TRBD2. Here the CDR3 is given as CASSAQTSGRPYEQYF. The DNA sequence is as follows: TGTGCCAGCAGCGCCCAGACTAGCGGGAGGCCCTACGAGCAGTACTTC.